This T cell receptor (beta chain) came from a study of blood T cell repertoires in COVID-19. CDR1 is MNHEY and CDR2 is SVGEGT in the germline V gene. The CDR3 spans 15 residues. Trimming removed 2 bases from V and 4 bases from J, with 11 bases in between. This table comes from immunoSEQ multiplex PCR, and its TCRdb copy is limited to in-frame clones, with some not included. Of about 480,000 clones in the sample, 70% to 90% were seen once. Sequencing was carried out using PBMCs or T cells enriched from blood (not recorded which). This sequence joins TRBV6-2 or TRBV6-3 and TRBJ1-4; no clear D. This TCR derives from a woman between 40 and 50 years old who had recovered from COVID-19. The CDR3 bases are TGTGCCAGCAGTTACGAGCCTAACCGTAATGAAAAACTGTTTTTT. This codes for CASSYEPNRNEKLFF.